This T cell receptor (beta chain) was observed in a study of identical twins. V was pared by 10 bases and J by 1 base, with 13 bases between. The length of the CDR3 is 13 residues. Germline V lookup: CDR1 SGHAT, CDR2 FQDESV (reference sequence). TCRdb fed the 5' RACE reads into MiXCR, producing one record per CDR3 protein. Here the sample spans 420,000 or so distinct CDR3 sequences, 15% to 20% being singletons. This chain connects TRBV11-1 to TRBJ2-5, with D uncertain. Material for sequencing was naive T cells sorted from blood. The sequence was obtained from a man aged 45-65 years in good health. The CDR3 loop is CATKKRFQETQYF. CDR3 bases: TGTGCCACCAAGAAGAGGTTCCAAGAGACCCAGTACTTC.